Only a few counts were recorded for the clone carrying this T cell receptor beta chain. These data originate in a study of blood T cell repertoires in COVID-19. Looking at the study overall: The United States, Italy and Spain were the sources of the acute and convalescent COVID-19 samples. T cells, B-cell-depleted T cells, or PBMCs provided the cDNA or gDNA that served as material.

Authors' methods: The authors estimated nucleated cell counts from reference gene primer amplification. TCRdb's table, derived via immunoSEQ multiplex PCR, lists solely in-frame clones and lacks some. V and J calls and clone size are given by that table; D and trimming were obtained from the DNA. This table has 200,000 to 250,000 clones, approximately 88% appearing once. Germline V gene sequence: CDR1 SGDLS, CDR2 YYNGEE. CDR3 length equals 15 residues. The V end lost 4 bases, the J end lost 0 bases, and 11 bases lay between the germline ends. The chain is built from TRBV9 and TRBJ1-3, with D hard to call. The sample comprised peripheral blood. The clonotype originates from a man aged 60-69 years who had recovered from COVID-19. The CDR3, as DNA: TGTGCCAGCAGCTTCCGAGGGAGCTCTGGAAACACCATATATTTT. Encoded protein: CASSFRGSSGNTIYF. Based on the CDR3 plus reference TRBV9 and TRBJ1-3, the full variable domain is DSGVTQTPKHLITATGQRVTLRCSPRSGDLSVYWYQQSLDQGLQFLIQYYNGEERAKGNILERFSAQQFPDLHSELNLSSLELGDSALYFCASSFRGSSGNTIYFGEGSWLTVV.